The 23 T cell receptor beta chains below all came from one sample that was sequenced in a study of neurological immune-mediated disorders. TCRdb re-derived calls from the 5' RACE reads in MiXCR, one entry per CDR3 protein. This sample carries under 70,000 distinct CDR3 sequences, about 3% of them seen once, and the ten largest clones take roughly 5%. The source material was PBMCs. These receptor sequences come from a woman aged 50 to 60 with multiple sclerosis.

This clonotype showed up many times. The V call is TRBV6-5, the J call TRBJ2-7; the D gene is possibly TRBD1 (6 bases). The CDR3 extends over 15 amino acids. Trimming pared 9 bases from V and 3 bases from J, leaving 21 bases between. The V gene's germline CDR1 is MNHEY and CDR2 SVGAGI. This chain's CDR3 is CASKPQQGPFYEQYF. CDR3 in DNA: TGTGCCAGTAAACCTCAACAGGGACCTTTCTACGAGCAGTACTTC.

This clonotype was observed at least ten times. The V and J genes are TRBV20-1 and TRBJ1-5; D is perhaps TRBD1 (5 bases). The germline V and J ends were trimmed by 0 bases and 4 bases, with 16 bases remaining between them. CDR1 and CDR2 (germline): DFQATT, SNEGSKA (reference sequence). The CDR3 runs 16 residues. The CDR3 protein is CSARDPRDSVNQPQHF. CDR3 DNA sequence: TGCAGTGCTAGAGATCCCCGGGACTCCGTTAATCAGCCCCAGCATTTT.

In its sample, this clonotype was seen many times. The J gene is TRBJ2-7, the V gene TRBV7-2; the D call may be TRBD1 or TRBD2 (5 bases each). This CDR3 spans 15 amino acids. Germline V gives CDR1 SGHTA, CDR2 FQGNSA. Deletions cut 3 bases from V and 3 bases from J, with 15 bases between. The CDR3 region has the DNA TGTGCCAGCAGCTTTACCGGGACGGTCCGCTACGAGCAGTACGTC. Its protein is CASSFTGTVRYEQYV.

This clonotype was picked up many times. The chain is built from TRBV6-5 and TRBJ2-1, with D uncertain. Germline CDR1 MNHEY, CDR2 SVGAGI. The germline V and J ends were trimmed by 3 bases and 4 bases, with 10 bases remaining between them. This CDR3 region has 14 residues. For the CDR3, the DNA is TGTGCCAGCAGTTATGGGTTGGGGTACAATGAGCAGTTCTTC. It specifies CASSYGLGYNEQFF.

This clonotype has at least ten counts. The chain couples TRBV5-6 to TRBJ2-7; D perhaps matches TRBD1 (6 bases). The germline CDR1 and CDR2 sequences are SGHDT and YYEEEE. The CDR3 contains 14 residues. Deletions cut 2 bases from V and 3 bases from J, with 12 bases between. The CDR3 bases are TGTGCCAGCAGCTTACAGGGAGTTAACTACGAGCAGTACTTC. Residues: CASSLQGVNYEQYF.

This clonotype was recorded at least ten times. The CDR3 region has the DNA TGTGCCAGCAGCCAGGAGTCGCAGGGGATCTACGAGCAGTACTTC. It yields the protein CASSQESQGIYEQYF. V and J are TRBV5-8 and TRBJ2-7; tentative D call: TRBD1 (6 bases). Germline CDR1 is SGHTS and CDR2 is YDEGEE. Trimming removed 4 bases at V and 3 bases at J, with 17 bases between. This CDR3 spans 15 amino acids.

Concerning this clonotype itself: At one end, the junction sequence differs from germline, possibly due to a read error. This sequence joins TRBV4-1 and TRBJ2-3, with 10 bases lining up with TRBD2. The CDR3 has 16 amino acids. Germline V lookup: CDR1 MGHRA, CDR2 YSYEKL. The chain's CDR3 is CASSQLAGVVPDKQYF. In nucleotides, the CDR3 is TGCGCCAGTAGCCAGCTAGCGGGAGTAGTTCCAGATAAGCAGTATTTT.

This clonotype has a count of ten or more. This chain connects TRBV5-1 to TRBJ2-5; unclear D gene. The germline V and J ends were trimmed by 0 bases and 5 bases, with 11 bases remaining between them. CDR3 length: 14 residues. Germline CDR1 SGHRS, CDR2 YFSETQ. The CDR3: CASSLGVAWETQYF. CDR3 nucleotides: TGCGCCAGCAGCTTGGGGGTAGCCTGGGAGACCCAGTACTTC.

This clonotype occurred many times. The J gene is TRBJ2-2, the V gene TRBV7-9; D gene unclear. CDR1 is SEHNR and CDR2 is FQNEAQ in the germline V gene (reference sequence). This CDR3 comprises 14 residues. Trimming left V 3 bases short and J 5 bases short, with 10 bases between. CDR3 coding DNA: TGTGCCAGCAGCTTTCCTCGACAAACCGGGGAGCTGTTTTTT. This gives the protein CASSFPRQTGELFF. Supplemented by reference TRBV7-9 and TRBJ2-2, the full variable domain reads DTGVSQNPRHKITKRGQNVTFRCDPISEHNRLYWYRQTLGQGPEFLTYFQNEAQLEKSRLLSDRFSAERPKGSFSTLEIQRTEQGDSAMYLCASSFPRQTGELFFGEGSRLTVL.

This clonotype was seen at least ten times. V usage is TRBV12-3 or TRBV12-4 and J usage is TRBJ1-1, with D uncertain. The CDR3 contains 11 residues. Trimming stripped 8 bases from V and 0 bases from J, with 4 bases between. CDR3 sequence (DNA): TGTGCCAGCGGCCTGAACACTGAAGCTTTCTTT. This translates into CASGLNTEAFF.

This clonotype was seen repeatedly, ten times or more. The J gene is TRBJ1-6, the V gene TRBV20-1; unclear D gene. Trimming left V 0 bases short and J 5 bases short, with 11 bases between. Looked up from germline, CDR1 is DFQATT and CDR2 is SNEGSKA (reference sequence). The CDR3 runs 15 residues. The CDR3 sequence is CSARDPGPHNSPLHF. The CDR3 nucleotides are TGCAGTGCTAGAGATCCCGGGCCCCATAATTCACCCCTCCACTTT.

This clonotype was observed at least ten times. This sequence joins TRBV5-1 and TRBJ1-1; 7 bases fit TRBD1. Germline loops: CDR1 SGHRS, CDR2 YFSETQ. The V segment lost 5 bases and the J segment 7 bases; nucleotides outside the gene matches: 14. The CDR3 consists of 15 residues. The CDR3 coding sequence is TGCGCCAGCAGGGGTGAGGGGGCGCCGGAAAATGAAGCTTTCTTT. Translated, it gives CASRGEGAPENEAFF.

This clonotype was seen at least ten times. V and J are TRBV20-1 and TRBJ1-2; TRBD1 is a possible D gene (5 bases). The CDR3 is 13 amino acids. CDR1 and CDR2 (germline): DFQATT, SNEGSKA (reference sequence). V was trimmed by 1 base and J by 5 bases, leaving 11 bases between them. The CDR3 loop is CSARGGHPYGYTF. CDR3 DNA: TGCAGTGCTAGAGGAGGACACCCTTATGGCTACACCTTC.

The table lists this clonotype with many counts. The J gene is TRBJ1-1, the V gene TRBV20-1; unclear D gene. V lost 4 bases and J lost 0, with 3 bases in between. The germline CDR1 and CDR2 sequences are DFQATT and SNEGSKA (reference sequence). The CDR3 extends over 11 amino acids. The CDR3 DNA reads TGCAGTGCTATTATGAACACTGAAGCTTTCTTT. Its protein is CSAIMNTEAFF.

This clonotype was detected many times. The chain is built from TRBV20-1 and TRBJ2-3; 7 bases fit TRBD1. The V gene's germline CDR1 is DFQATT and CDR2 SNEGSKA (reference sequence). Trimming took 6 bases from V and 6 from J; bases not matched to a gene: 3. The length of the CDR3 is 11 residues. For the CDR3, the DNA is TGCAGTGCCCTACAGGGGGATACGCAGTATTTT. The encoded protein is CSALQGDTQYF.

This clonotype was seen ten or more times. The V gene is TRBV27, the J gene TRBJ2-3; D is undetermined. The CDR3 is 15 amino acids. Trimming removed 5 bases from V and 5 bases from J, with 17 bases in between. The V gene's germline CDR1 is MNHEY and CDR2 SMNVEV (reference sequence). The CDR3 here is CASSTWGRVKDTQYF. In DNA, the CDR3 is TGTGCCAGCAGTACGTGGGGAAGGGTCAAAGATACGCAGTATTTT.

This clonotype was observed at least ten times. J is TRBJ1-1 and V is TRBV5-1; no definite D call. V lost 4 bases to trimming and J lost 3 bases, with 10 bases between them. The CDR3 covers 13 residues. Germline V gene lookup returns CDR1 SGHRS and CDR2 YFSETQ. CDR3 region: CASSKKDHTEAFF. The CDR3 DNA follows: TGCGCCAGCAGCAAGAAGGATCACACTGAAGCTTTCTTT.

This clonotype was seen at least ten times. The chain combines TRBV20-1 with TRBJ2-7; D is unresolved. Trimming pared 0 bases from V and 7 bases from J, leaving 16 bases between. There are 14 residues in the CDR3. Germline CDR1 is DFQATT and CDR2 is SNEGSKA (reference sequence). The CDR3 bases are TGCAGTGCTAGAGATGGGTCGGCATCGCTAGAGCAGTACTTC. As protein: CSARDGSASLEQYF.

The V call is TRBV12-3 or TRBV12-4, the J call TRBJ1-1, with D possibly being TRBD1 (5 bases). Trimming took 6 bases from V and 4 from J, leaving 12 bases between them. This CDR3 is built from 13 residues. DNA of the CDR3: TGTGCCAGCAGCCGCCAGGGTTTCACTGAAGCTTTCTTT. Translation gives CASSRQGFTEAFF.

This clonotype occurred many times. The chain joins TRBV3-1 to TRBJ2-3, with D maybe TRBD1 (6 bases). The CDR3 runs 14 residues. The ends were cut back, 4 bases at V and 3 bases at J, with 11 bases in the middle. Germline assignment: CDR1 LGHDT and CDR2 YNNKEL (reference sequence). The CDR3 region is CASSLGHFTDTQYF. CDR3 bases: TGTGCCAGCAGCCTGGGACACTTTACAGATACGCAGTATTTT.

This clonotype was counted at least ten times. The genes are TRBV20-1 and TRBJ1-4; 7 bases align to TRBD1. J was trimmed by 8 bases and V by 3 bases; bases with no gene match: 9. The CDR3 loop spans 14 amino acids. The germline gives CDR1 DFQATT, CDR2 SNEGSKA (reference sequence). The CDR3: CSASSRGGDEKLFF. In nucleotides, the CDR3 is TGCAGTGCTAGCTCCAGGGGGGGAGACGAAAAACTGTTTTTT.

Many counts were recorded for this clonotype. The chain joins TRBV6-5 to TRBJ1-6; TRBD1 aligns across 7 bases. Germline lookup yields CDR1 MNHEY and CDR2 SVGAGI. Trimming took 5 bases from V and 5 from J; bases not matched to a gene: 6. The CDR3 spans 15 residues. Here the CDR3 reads CASSNYRGNNSPLHF. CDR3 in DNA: TGTGCCAGCAGTAACTACAGGGGAAATAATTCACCCCTCCACTTT.

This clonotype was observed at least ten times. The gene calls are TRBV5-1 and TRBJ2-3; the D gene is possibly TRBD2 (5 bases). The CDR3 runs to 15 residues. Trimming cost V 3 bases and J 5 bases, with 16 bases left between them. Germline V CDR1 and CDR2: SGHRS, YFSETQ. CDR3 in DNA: TGCGCCAGCAGCTCCTCGGGTGTACGGGGAGATACGCAGTATTTT. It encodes CASSSSGVRGDTQYF.